These 9 T cell receptor beta chains originate from one sample sequenced in a study of blood T cell repertoires in COVID-19. Data came from immunoSEQ multiplex PCR; TCRdb stores just in-frame clones and leaves some out. The sample holds approximately 230,000 clones, 80% to 90% seen once. The sequenced material came from peripheral blood. Every receptor here comes from a man younger than 40 who had recovered from COVID-19.

This rearrangement joins TRBV7-6 to TRBJ1-2; D possibly corresponds to TRBD1 (6 bases). V gave up 8 bases and J gave up 5 bases, with 9 bases separating them. The CDR3 extends over 11 amino acids. Germline assignment: CDR1 SGHVS and CDR2 FNYEAQ. CDR3 region: CASGGAYGYTF. The CDR3 region has the DNA TGTGCCAGCGGGGGGGCGTATGGCTACACCTTC.

This clone was found a few times. V and J are TRBV4-2 and TRBJ1-3; perhaps TRBD1 as D (6 bases). The V and J ends lost 0 bases and 6 bases respectively, with 24 bases between them. Germline V lookup: CDR1 LGHNA, CDR2 YNFKEQ. CDR3 length: 19 residues. The CDR3 spells CASSQDWPTVSGGENTIYF. In nucleotides, the CDR3 is TGTGCCAGCAGCCAAGATTGGCCGACGGTATCGGGGGGCGAAAACACCATATATTTT.

The gene calls are TRBV7-9 and TRBJ2-1; D unclear. The V end was cut by 6 bases, the J end by 7 bases, with 10 bases between. The CDR3 length is 12 residues. Germline loops: CDR1 SEHNR, CDR2 FQNEAQ (reference sequence). CDR3 bases: TGTGCCAGCAGTCATTTAGCAAATGAGCAGTTCTTC. Translated, it gives CASSHLANEQFF.

J is TRBJ1-2 and V is TRBV7-8; weak D call: TRBD1 (5 bases). V was cut by 5 bases and J by 0 bases, with 13 bases left in between. Germline V gives CDR1 SGHVS, CDR2 FQNEAQ. The CDR3 runs to 15 residues. CDR3 nucleotides: TGTGCCAGCAGCCCCGGGGGAGTGACTAACTATGGCTACACCTTC. Translation gives CASSPGGVTNYGYTF.

V is TRBV2 and J is TRBJ2-3, with 11 positions matching TRBD2. Losses at the gene ends were 5 bases for V and 1 base for J; bases not matched to a gene: 8. The CDR3 sequence is 17 residues long. The germline CDR1 and CDR2 sequences are SNHLY and FYNNEI. DNA for the CDR3: TGTGCCAGCAGTATTTTTAGCGGGGGGGCAGGCACAGATACGCAGTATTTT. Translating it yields CASSIFSGGAGTDTQYF.

This chain connects TRBV7-9 to TRBJ1-1; TRBD1 is a possible D gene (5 bases). The length of the CDR3 is 15 residues. Trimming pared 4 bases from V and 1 base from J, leaving 13 bases between. Germline lookup yields CDR1 SEHNR and CDR2 FQNEAQ (reference sequence). The CDR3 DNA follows: TGTGCCAGCAGCTCACAGTGGAGGGGGAACACTGAAGCTTTCTTT. Protein sequence: CASSSQWRGNTEAFF.

V usage is TRBV30 and J usage is TRBJ2-1; TRBD2 matches 8 bases. Looked up from germline, CDR1 is GTSNPN and CDR2 is SVGIG (reference sequence). V was pared by 4 bases and J by 0 bases, with 5 bases of the junction left unmatched. This CDR3 contains 15 residues. CDR3 in DNA: TGTGCCTGGATTCACACTAGCGGCTCCTACAATGAGCAGTTCTTC. It codes for CAWIHTSGSYNEQFF.

The CDR3 protein is CAISEVVAGGAEQFF. The CDR3 nucleotides are TGTGCCATCAGTGAGGTAGTAGCGGGGGGAGCTGAGCAGTTCTTC. The gene calls are TRBV10-3 and TRBJ2-1; 10 bases map to TRBD2. V dropped 2 bases and J dropped 9; count of bases not matched to a gene: 7. The CDR3 is 15 amino acids. Germline loops: CDR1 ENHRY, CDR2 SYGVKD.

This rearrangement joins TRBV7-2 to TRBJ2-3, with TRBD2 matching over 13 bases. Per the germline V gene, CDR1 is SGHTA and CDR2 is FQGNSA. This CDR3 is built from 16 residues. The J segment lost 0 bases and the V segment lost 6 bases, leaving 3 bases of the junction unmatched. The CDR3 nucleotides read TGTGCCAGCAGACTAGCGGGGGGGCCGAGCACAGATACGCAGTATTTT. This gives the protein CASRLAGGPSTDTQYF.